This T cell receptor (beta chain) derives from a study of shared T cell receptors in the human thymus. The CDR3 spans 15 residues. Germline CDR1 MDHEN, CDR2 SYDVKM. Trimming took 7 bases from V and 0 from J, leaving 13 bases between them. TCRdb's table, derived via immunoSEQ multiplex PCR, lists solely in-frame clones and lacks some. The sample lists almost 550,000 clones, about four fifths occurring once. This sample also appeared in a second study, on human thymus T cells. That investigation notes: Healthy Finnish infants undergoing corrective surgery for congenital heart defects provided the donor material. Obtained as resections during corrective heart surgery, the thymus tissue was then studied. An apparent bias in V and J gene usage was seen in thymic and blood repertoires. Unrelated individuals had highly overlapping thymic repertoires, as reported in related research.

The source of this sequence is a boy younger than two with a congenital heart defect. The chain couples TRBV28 to TRBJ1-3; D gene ambiguous. Sequenced material: thymocytes. The CDR3 sequence is CASIGPRDSGNTIYF. In DNA form, the CDR3 reads TGTGCCAGCATAGGACCTCGGGACTCTGGAAACACCATATATTTT. The whole variable domain, remainder taken from reference TRBV28 and TRBJ1-3, is DVKVTQSSRYLVKRTGEKVFLECVQDMDHENMFWYRQDPGLGLRLIYFSYDVKMKEKGDIPEGYSVSREKKERFSLILESASTNQTSMYLCASIGPRDSGNTIYFGEGSWLTVV.